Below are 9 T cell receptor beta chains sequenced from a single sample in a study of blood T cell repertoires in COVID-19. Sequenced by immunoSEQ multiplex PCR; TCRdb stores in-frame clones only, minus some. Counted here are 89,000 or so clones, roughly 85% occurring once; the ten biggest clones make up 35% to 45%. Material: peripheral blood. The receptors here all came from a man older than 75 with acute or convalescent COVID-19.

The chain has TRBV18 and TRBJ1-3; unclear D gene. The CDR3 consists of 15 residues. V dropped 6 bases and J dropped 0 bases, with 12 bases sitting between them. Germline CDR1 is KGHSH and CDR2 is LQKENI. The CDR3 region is CASSRPSGSGNTIYF. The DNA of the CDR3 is TGTGCCAGCTCCCGACCGTCAGGCTCTGGAAACACCATATATTTT.

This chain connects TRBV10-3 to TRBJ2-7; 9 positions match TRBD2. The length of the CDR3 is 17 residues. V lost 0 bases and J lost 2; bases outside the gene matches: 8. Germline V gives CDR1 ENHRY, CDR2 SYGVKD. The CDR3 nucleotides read TGTGCCATCAGTGAGTCGAGGCTTGGCGGGAGGGCCTACGAGCAGTACTTC. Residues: CAISESRLGGRAYEQYF.

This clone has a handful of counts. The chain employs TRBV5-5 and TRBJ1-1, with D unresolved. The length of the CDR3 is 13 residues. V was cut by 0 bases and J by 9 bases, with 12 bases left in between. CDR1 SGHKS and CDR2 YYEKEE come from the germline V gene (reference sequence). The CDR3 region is CASSLETGSKAFF. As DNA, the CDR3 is TGTGCCAGCAGCTTGGAGACGGGGTCGAAAGCTTTCTTT.

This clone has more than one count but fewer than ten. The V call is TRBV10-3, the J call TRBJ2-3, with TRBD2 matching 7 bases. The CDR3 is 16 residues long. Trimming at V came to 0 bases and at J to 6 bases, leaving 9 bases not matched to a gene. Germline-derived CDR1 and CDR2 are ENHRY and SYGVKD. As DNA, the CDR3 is TGTGCCATCAGTGAGTCGAGCGGGAAGGGCTGGGATACGCAGTATTTT. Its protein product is CAISESSGKGWDTQYF.

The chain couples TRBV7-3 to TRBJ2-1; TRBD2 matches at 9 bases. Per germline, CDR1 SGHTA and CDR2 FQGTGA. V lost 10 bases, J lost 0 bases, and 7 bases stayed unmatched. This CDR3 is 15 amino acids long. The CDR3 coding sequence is TGTGCCACCGCTAGCGGGGCTAGCTCCTACAATGAGCAGTTCTTC. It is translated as CATASGASSYNEQFF.

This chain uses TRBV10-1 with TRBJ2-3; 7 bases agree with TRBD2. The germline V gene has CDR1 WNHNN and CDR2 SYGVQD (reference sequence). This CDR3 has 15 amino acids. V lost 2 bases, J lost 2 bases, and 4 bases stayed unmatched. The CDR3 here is CASSETSGNTDTQYF. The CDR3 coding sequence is TGCGCCAGCAGTGAGACCAGCGGGAACACAGATACGCAGTATTTT.

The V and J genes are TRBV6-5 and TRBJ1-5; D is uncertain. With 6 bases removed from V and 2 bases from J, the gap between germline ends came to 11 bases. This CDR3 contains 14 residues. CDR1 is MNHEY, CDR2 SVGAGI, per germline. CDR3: CASRRELGNQPQHF. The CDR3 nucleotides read TGTGCCAGCAGAAGGGAGTTGGGCAATCAGCCCCAGCATTTT.

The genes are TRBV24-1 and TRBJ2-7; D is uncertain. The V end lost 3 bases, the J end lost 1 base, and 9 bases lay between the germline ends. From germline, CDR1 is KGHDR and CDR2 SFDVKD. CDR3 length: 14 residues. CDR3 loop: CATSDPTESYEQYF. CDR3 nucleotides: TGTGCCACCAGTGATCCCACAGAGTCCTACGAGCAGTACTTC.

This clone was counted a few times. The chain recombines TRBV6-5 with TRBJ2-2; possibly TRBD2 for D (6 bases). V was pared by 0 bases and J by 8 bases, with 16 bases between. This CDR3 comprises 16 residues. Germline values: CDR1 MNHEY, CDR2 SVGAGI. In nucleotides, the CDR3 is TGTGCCAGCAGTTACTCGACACCGGGAGAGGGGGGGGAGCTGTTTTTT. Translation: CASSYSTPGEGGELFF.